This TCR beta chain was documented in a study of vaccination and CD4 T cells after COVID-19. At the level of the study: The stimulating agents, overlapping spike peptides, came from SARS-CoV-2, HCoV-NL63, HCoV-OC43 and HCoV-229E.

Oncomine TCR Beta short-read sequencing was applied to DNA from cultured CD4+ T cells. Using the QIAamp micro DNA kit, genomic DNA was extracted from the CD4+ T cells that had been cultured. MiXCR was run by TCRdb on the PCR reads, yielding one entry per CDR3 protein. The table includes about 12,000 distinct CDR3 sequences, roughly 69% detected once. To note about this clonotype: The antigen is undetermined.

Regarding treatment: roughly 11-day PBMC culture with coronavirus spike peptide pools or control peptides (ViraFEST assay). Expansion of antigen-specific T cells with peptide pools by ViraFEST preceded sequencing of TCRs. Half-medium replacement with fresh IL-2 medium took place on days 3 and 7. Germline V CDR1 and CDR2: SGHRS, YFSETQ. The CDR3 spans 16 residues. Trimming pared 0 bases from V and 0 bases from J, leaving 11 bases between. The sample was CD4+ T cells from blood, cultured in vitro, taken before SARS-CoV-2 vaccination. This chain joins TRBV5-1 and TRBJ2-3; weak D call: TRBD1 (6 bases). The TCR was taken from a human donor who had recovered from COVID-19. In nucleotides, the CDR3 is TGCGCCAGCAGCTTGGGGACAGCAACTAGCACAGATACGCAGTATTTT. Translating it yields CASSLGTATSTDTQYF.